This T cell receptor beta chain derives from a study of T cell repertoires and HLA-DP antigens. Study overall: In vitro CD4+ alloreactivity was against HeLa-presented HLA-DP. The donors, ranging 18-to-29 to 60-to-69 years, included a couple of males and one female.

Trimming cost V 4 bases and J 8 bases, with 10 bases left between them. The CDR3 has 12 amino acids. Germline CDR1 reads SGDLS; CDR2 reads YYNGEE. Findings and limits, study-wide: Naive and memory CD4+ repertoires were not analysed separately. Average cumulative frequency of previously undetected clones was about 40% against one allele and less than 55% against the other.

Points on this clone: Its specificity is not known.

The data were produced by immunoSEQ multiplex PCR, yet TCRdb's version contains in-frame clones alone and is incomplete. The repertoire holds around 90,000 clones, with around nine tenths as singletons. The TCR comes from a man aged 45 to 65 in good health and CMV-seronegative. V and J are TRBV9 and TRBJ2-1; D is unclear. The specimen was CD4+ T cells from PBMCs. The CDR3 spells CASSLHMDEQFF. The CDR3 nucleotides read TGTGCCAGCAGCCTTCACATGGATGAGCAGTTCTTC.